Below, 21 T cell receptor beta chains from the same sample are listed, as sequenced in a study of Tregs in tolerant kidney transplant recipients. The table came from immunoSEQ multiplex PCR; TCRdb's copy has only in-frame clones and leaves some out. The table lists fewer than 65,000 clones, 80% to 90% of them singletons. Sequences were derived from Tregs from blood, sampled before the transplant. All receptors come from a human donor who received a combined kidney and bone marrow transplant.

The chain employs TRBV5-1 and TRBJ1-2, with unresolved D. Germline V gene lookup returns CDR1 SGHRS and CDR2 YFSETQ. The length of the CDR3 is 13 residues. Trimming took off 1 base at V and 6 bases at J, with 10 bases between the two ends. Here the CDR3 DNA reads TGCGCCAGCAGCTTGCGGGTGACGGATGGCTACACCTTC. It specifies CASSLRVTDGYTF.

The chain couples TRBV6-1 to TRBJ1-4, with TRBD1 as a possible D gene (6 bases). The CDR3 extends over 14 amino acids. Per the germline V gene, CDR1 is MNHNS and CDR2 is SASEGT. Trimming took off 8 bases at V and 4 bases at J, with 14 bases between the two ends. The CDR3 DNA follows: TGTGCCAGCGTGATGACAGGTTTTAATGAAAAACTGTTTTTT. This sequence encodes CASVMTGFNEKLFF.

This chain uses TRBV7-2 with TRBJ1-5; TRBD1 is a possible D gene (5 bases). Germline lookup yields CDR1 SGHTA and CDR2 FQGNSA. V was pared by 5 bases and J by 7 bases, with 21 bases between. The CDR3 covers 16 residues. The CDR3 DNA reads TGTGCCAGCAGCCCCGAGGTGGCAGGGATTGGGCAGCCCCAGCATTTT. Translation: CASSPEVAGIGQPQHF.

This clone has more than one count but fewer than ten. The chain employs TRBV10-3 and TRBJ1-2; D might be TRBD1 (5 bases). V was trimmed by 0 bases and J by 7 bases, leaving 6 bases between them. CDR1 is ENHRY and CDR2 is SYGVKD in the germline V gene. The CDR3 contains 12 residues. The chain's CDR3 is CAISESGVGYTF. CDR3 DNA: TGTGCCATCAGTGAGTCAGGGGTTGGCTACACCTTC.

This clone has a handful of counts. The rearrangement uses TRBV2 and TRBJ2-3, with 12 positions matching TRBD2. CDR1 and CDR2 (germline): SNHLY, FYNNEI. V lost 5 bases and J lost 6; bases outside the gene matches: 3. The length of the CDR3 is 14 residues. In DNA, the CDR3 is TGTGCCAGCAGTCTAGCGGGGGGGTGGGATACGCAGTATTTT. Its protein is CASSLAGGWDTQYF. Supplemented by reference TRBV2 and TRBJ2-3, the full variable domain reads EPEVTQTPSHQVTQMGQEVILRCVPISNHLYFYWYRQILGQKVEFLVSFYNNEISEKSEIFDDQFSVERPDGSNFTLKIRSTKLEDSAMYFCASSLAGGWDTQYFGPGTRLTVL.

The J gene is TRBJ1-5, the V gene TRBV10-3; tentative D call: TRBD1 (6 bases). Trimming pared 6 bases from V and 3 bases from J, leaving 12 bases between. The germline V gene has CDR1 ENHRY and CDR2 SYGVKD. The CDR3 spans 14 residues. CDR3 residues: CAIRETGYNQPQHF. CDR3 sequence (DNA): TGTGCCATCAGGGAAACAGGGTACAATCAGCCCCAGCATTTT.

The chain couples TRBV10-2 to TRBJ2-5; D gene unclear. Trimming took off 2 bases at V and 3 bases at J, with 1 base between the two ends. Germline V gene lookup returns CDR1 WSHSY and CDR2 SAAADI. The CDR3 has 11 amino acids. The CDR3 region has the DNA TGCGCCAGCAGTGAGAAAGAGACCCAGTACTTC. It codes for CASSEKETQYF.

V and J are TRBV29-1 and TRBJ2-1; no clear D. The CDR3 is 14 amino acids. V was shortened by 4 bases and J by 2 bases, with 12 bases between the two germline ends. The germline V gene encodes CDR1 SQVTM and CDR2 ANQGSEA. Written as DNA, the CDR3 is TGCAGCGTTGGTCCCAGCCTTCCCTACAATGAGCAGTTCTTC. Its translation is CSVGPSLPYNEQFF.

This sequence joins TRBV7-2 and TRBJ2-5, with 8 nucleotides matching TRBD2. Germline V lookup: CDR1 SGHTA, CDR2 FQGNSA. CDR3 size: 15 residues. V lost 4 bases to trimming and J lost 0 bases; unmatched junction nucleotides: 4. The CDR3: CASSSGLAYQETQYF. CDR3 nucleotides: TGTGCCAGCAGCTCAGGACTAGCCTACCAAGAGACCCAGTACTTC.

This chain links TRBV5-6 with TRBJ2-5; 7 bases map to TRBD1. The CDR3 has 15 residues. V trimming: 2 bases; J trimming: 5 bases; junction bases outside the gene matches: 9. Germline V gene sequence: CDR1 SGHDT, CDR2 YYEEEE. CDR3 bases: TGTGCCAGCAGCTTCGGGACAGACCCAAGGGAGACCCAGTACTTC. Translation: CASSFGTDPRETQYF.

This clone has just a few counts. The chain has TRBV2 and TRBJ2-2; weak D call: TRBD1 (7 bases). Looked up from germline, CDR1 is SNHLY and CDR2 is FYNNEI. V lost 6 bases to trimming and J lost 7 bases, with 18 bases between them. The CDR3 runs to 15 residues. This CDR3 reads CASRFRGALDGELFF. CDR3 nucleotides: TGTGCCAGCAGATTCAGGGGGGCTTTAGACGGGGAGCTGTTTTTT.

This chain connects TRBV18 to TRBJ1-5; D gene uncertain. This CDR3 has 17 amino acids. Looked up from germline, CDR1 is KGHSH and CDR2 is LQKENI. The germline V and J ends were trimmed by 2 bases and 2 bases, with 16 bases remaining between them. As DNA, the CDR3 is TGTGCCAGCTCACCATTCGGGCCCGGGCAGGGCAATCAGCCCCAGCATTTT. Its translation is CASSPFGPGQGNQPQHF.

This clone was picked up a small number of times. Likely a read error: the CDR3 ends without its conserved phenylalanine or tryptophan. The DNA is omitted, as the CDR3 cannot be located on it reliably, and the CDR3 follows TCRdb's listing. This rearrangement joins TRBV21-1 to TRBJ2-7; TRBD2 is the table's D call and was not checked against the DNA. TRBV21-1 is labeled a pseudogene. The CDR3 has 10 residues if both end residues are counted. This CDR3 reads CASSTGGKVS.

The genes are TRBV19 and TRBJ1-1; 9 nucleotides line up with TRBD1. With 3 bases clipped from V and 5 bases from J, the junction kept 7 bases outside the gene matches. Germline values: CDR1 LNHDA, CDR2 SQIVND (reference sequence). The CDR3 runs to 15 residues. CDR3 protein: CASSIPTGGKTEAFF. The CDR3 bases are TGTGCCAGTAGTATCCCGACAGGGGGGAAAACTGAAGCTTTCTTT.

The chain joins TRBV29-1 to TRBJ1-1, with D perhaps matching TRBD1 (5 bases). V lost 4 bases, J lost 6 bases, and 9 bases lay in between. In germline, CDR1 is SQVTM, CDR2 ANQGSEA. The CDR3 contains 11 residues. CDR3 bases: TGCAGCGTTGGAGGGGACGCTGAAGCTTTCTTT. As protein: CSVGGDAEAFF.

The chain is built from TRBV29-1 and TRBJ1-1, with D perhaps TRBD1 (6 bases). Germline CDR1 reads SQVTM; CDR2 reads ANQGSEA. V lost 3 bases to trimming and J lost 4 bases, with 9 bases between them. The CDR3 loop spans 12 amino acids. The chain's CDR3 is CSVDIGGTEAFF. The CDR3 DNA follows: TGCAGCGTTGATATAGGGGGCACTGAAGCTTTCTTT.

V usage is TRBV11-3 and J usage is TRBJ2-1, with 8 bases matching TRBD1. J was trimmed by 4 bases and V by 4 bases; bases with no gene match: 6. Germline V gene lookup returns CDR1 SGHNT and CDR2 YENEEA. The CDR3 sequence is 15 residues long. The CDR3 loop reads CASSSGQGGYNEQFF. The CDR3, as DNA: TGTGCCAGCAGCTCCGGACAGGGTGGGTACAATGAGCAGTTCTTC.

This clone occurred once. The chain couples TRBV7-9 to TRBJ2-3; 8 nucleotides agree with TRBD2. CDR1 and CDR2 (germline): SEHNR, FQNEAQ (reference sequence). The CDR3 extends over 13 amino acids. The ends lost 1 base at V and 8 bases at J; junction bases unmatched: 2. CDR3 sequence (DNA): TGTGCCAGCAGCTTAGTGGCGGGGGGTACGCAGTATTTT. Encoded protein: CASSLVAGGTQYF.

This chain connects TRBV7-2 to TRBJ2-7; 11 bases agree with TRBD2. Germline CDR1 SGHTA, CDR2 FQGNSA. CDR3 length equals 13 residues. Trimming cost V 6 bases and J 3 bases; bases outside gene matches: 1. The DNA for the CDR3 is TGTGCCAGCAGAGGACTAGCGGGCTACGAGCAGTACTTC. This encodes CASRGLAGYEQYF.

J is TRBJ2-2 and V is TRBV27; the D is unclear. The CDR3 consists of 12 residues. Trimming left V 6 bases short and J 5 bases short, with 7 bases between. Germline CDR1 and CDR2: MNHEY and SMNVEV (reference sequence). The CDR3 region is CASRTNTGELFF. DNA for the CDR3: TGTGCCAGCAGGACCAATACCGGGGAGCTGTTTTTT.

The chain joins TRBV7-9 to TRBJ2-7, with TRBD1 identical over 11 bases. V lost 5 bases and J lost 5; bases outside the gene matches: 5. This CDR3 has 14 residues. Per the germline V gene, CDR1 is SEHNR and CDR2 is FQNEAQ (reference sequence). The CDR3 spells CASSRGQGAHEQYF. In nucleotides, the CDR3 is TGTGCCAGCAGCCGCGGACAGGGGGCCCACGAGCAGTACTTC.